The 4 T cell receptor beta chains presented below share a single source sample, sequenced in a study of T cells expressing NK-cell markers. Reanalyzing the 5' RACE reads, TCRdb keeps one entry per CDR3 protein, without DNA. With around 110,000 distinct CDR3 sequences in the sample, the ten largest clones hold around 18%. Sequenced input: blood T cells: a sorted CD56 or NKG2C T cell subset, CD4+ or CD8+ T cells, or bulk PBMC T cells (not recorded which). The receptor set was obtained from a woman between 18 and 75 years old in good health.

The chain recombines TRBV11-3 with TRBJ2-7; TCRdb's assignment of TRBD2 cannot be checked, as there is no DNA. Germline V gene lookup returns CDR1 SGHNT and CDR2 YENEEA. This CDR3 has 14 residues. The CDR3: CASSLSGGGYEQYF.

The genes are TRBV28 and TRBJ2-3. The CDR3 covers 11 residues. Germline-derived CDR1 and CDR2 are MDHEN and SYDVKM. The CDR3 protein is CASHLSDTQYF.

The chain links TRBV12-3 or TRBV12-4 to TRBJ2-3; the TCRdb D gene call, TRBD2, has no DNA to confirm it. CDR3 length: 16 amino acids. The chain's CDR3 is CASSSTSGGPRDTQYF.

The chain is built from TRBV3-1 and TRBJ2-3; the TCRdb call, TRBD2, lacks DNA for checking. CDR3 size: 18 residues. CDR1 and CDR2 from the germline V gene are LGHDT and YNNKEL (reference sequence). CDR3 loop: CASSQRPGLDPHPDTQYF.